Shown below are 21 T cell receptor beta chains from a single sample sequenced in a study of T cell repertoires in ileal Crohn's disease. Data came from immunoSEQ multiplex PCR; TCRdb stores just in-frame clones and leaves some out. The sample carries 5,300 or so clones, 60% to 85% recorded once. As for time point: proximal margin of the surgical specimen (macroscopically non-inflamed). The material sequenced was ileal tissue. These receptors all come from an adult with Crohn's disease.

Only one count was recorded for this clone. In DNA form, the CDR3 reads TGTGCCAGCAGCCAAGGAAAAGAACTAGCATCAGAGACCCAGTACTTC. It codes for CASSQGKELASETQYF. The chain recombines TRBV4-2 with TRBJ2-5, with D tentatively TRBD2 (6 bases). V was cut by 1 base and J by 4 bases, with 16 bases left in between. The CDR3 covers 16 residues. CDR1 LGHNA and CDR2 YNFKEQ come from the germline V gene.

The chain employs TRBV6-6 and TRBJ1-1, with a tentative D call TRBD1 (6 bases). The CDR3 sequence is 15 residues long. V was cut by 2 bases and J by 6 bases, with 16 bases left in between. CDR1 is MNHNY, CDR2 SVGAGI, per germline (reference sequence). The CDR3 DNA follows: TGTGCCAGCAGTTACCCCCCATTAAGGGGGGCTGAAGCTTTCTTT. This encodes CASSYPPLRGAEAFF.

This chain links TRBV11-3 with TRBJ2-1; 8 bases line up with TRBD2. This CDR3 has 15 residues. With 4 bases clipped from V and 3 bases from J, the junction kept 5 bases outside the gene matches. CDR1 is SGHNT, CDR2 YENEEA, per germline. The CDR3 bases are TGTGCCAGCAGCTCAGCACGGGGGGGCTACAATGAGCAGTTCTTC. The encoded protein is CASSSARGGYNEQFF.

This sequence joins TRBV5-1 and TRBJ2-1; D is ambiguous. Per germline, CDR1 SGHRS and CDR2 YFSETQ. The CDR3 covers 16 residues. Trimming took 0 bases from V and 4 from J, leaving 14 bases between them. The CDR3 nucleotides are TGCGCCAGCAGCTTGGGGTCACAAAAGCTATACAATGAGCAGTTCTTC. As protein: CASSLGSQKLYNEQFF.

The chain uses TRBV19 and TRBJ2-1; D tentatively reads TRBD1 or TRBD2 (5 bases each). The CDR3 is made up of 17 amino acids. V was trimmed by 7 bases and J by 8 bases, leaving 27 bases between them. CDR1 and CDR2 from the germline V gene are LNHDA and SQIVND (reference sequence). CDR3 coding DNA: TGTGCCAGTATGCACCGCAGGAGTATCCGTGGGGGTTATGAGCAGTTCTTC. It yields the protein CASMHRRSIRGGYEQFF.

Here the CDR3 reads CASRDMSKTPVLVNTEAFF. The DNA of the CDR3 is TGCGCCAGCAGGGACATGAGTAAGACCCCCGTATTAGTAAACACTGAAGCTTTCTTT. The V gene is TRBV5-1, the J gene TRBJ1-1; tentatively, D is TRBD1 (5 bases). In germline, CDR1 is SGHRS, CDR2 YFSETQ. Trimming shortened V by 5 bases and J by 2 bases, and 28 bases separated the two germline ends. The CDR3 totals 19 residues.

The chain couples TRBV29-1 to TRBJ2-2; D is uncertain. This CDR3 is 14 amino acids long. Germline CDR1 is SQVTM and CDR2 is ANQGSEA. V lost 4 bases and J 3 bases, leaving 12 bases between the germline ends. The CDR3 spells CSVVSGSDTGELFF. As DNA, the CDR3 is TGCAGCGTTGTATCCGGGTCGGACACCGGGGAGCTGTTTTTT.

This chain links TRBV27 with TRBJ2-4; TRBD1 matches at 7 bases. V shed 6 bases and J 2 bases; nucleotides not matched to a gene: 4. The CDR3 sequence is 14 residues long. Looked up from germline, CDR1 is MNHEY and CDR2 is SMNVEV (reference sequence). The CDR3 coding sequence is TGTGCCAGCAGGACAGGGATTACCAAAAACATTCAGTACTTC. It translates to CASRTGITKNIQYF.

The chain employs TRBV7-9 and TRBJ1-5; D remains ambiguous. This CDR3 has 13 amino acids. V lost 3 bases and J 5 bases, leaving 8 bases between the germline ends. Looked up from germline, CDR1 is SEHNR and CDR2 is FQNEAQ (reference sequence). CDR3 sequence: CASSFGPDQPQHF. The CDR3 region has the DNA TGTGCCAGCAGCTTTGGCCCAGATCAGCCCCAGCATTTT.

The rearrangement uses TRBV9 and TRBJ1-2; 7 positions match TRBD1. J lost 3 bases, V lost 4 bases, and 6 bases had no gene match. The CDR3 is 14 residues long. The germline gives CDR1 SGDLS, CDR2 YYNGEE. The CDR3 sequence is CASSPGTDYYGYTF. The CDR3 coding sequence is TGTGCCAGCAGCCCCGGGACAGACTACTATGGCTACACCTTC.

This clone was detected a few times. This chain uses TRBV2 with TRBJ2-7, with D possibly called TRBD1 or TRBD2 (5 bases each). The CDR3 loop spans 12 amino acids. Germline V CDR1 and CDR2: SNHLY, FYNNEI. Trimming removed 4 bases from V and 3 bases from J, with 7 bases in between. The CDR3 DNA follows: TGTGCCAGCAGTGTTGGGGGCTACGAGCAGTACTTC. It is translated as CASSVGGYEQYF.

This sequence joins TRBV25-1 and TRBJ2-5; no reliable D call. Trimming removed 4 bases from V and 1 base from J, with 13 bases in between. This CDR3 comprises 15 residues. Germline CDR1 reads MGHDK; CDR2 reads SYGVNS. CDR3 sequence reads: CASSAFSSFQETQYF. CDR3 DNA: TGTGCCAGCAGTGCATTCTCGAGTTTCCAAGAGACCCAGTACTTC.

V gene TRBV5-1 combines with J gene TRBJ2-5, with D unclear. The CDR3 extends over 14 amino acids. With 0 bases removed from V and 3 bases from J, the gap between germline ends came to 9 bases. Germline-derived CDR1 and CDR2 are SGHRS and YFSETQ. CDR3 loop: CASSLGSTEETQYF. The DNA of the CDR3 is TGCGCCAGCAGCTTGGGGAGTACCGAAGAGACCCAGTACTTC.

This sequence joins TRBV6-5 and TRBJ2-5; D is ambiguous. Germline V gene data show CDR1 as MNHEY and CDR2 as SVGAGI. The CDR3 is 15 amino acids. Trimming shortened V by 5 bases and J by 7 bases, and 20 bases separated the two germline ends. CDR3 nucleotides: TGTGCCAGCAGTCAGGATAGGCCCGGCGGCGGGACCCAGTACTTC. Translating gives CASSQDRPGGGTQYF.

The CDR3, as DNA: TGTGCCAGCAGTTTTATGTCGAACACTGAAGCTTTCTTT. This translates into CASSFMSNTEAFF. J is TRBJ1-1 and V is TRBV6-6; D uncertain. The germline CDR1 and CDR2 sequences are MNHNY and SVGAGI (reference sequence). CDR3 size: 13 residues. Trimming removed 4 bases from V and 1 base from J, with 7 bases in between.

This chain joins TRBV7-2 and TRBJ2-3, with D uncertain. The length of the CDR3 is 13 residues. Between the trimmed V and J ends, which lost 7 bases and 3 bases, there was a span of 11 bases. Germline CDR1 and CDR2: SGHTA and FQGNSA. The CDR3 loop reads CASTQGSTDTQYF. Written as DNA, the CDR3 is TGTGCCAGCACACAAGGTTCGACAGATACGCAGTATTTT.

The chain links TRBV7-2 to TRBJ2-7; the match to TRBD1 covers 11 bases. J lost 7 bases, V lost 7 bases, and 6 bases had no gene match. CDR3 length equals 13 residues. The germline V gene encodes CDR1 SGHTA and CDR2 FQGNSA. CDR3 sequence reads: CASMGQGDREQYF. CDR3 bases: TGTGCCAGCATGGGACAGGGGGATCGAGAGCAGTACTTC. Supplemented by reference TRBV7-2 and TRBJ2-7, the full variable domain reads GAGVSQSPSNKVTEKGKDVELRCDPISGHTALYWYRQSLGQGLEFLIYFQGNSAPDKSGLPSDRFSAERTGGSVSTLTIQRTQQEDSAVYLCASMGQGDREQYFGPGTRLTVT.

The rearrangement joins TRBV27 to TRBJ2-6, with a possible D match to TRBD2 (5 bases). The CDR3 is 15 residues long. Germline lookup yields CDR1 MNHEY and CDR2 SMNVEV (reference sequence). Trimming took 2 bases from V and 3 from J, leaving 8 bases between them. In DNA, the CDR3 is TGTGCCAGCAGTTTAGGAGGTTATGGGGCCAACGTCCTGACTTTC. Protein product: CASSLGGYGANVLTF.

The chain joins TRBV6-6 to TRBJ2-1; 7 bases fit TRBD2. Per the germline V gene, CDR1 is MNHNY and CDR2 is SVGAGI (reference sequence). After removal of 5 bases from V and 1 base from J, the junction contained 5 bases not matched to a gene. The CDR3 is 15 amino acids. The CDR3 nucleotides read TGTGCCAGCAGTACTGGGGGGGGTTCCTACAATGAGCAGTTCTTC. Amino acids: CASSTGGGSYNEQFF.

The V call is TRBV9, the J call TRBJ2-1, with TRBD2 matching 11 bases. V shed 2 bases and J 5 bases; nucleotides not matched to a gene: 6. This CDR3 is 16 amino acids long. Germline V gene data show CDR1 as SGDLS and CDR2 as YYNGEE. DNA for the CDR3: TGTGCCAGCAGCGTCTTAGCGGGAGGGGACCACAATGAGCAGTTCTTC. Protein sequence: CASSVLAGGDHNEQFF.

The chain links TRBV7-9 to TRBJ1-1; D gene ambiguous. The ends were cut back, 3 bases at V and 8 bases at J, with 10 bases in the middle. The CDR3 extends over 12 amino acids. Germline loops: CDR1 SEHNR, CDR2 FQNEAQ (reference sequence). The CDR3 protein is CASSFGTSEAFF. The CDR3 DNA sequence: TGTGCCAGCAGCTTTGGCACATCCGAAGCTTTCTTT.